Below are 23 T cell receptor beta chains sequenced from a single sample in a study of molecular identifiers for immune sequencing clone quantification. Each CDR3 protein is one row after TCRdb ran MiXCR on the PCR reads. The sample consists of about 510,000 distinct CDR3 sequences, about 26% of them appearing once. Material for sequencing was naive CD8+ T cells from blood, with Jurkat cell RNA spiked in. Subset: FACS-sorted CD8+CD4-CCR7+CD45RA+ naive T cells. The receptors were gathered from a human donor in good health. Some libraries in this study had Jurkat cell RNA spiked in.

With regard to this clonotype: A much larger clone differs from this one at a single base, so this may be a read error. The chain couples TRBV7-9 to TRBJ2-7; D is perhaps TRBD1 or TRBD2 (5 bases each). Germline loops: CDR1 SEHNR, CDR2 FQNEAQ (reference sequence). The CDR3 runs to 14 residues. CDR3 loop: CASSSVGAGYAQYF. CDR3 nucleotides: TGTGCCAGCAGCTCCGTCGGGGCGGGCTACGCGCAGTACTTC.

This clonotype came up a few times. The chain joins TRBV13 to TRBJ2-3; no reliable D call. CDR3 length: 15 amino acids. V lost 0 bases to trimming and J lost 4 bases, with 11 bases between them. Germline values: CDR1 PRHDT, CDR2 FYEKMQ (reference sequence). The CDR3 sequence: CASSLGHAGADTQYF. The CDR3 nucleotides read TGTGCCAGCAGCTTAGGACATGCTGGGGCAGATACGCAGTATTTT. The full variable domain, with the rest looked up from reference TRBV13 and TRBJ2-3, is AAGVIQSPRHLIKEKRETATLKCYPIPRHDTVYWYQQGPGQDPQFLISFYEKMQSDKGSIPDRFSAQQFSDYHSELNMSSLELGDSALYFCASSLGHAGADTQYFGPGTRLTVL.

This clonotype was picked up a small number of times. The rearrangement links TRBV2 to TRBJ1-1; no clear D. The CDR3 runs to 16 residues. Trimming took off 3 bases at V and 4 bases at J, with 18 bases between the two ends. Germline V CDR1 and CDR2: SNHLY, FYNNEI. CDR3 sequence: CASSEVLGYKGTEAFF. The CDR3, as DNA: TGTGCCAGCAGTGAGGTGTTGGGTTACAAGGGCACTGAAGCTTTCTTT.

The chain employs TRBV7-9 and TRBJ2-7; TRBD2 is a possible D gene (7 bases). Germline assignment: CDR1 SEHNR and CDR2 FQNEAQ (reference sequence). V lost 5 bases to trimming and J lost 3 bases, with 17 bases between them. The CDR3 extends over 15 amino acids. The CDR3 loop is CASSRGGTALYEQYF. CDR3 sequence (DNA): TGTGCCAGCAGCCGCGGGGGCACGGCCCTCTACGAGCAGTACTTC.

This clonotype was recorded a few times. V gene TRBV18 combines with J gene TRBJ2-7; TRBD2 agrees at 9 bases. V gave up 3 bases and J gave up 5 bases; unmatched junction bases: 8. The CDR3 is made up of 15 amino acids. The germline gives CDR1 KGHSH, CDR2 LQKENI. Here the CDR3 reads CASSPGGGALNEQYF. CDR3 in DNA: TGTGCCAGCTCACCGGGCGGGGGGGCTCTCAACGAGCAGTACTTC.

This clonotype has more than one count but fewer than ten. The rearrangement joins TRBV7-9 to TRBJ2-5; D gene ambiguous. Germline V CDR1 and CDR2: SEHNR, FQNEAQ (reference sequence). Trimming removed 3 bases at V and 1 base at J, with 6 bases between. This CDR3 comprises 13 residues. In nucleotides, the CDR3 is TGTGCCAGCAGCTTTGATCGCCAAGAGACCCAGTACTTC. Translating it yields CASSFDRQETQYF. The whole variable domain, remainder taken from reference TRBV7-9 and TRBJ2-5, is DTGVSQNPRHKITKRGQNVTFRCDPISEHNRLYWYRQTLGQGPEFLTYFQNEAQLEKSRLLSDRFSAERPKGSFSTLEIQRTEQGDSAMYLCASSFDRQETQYFGPGTRLLVL.

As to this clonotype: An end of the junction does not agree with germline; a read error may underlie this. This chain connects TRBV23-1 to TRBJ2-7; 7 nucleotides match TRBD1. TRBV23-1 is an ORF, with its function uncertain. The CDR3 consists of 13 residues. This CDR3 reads CASSRQGNYERYF. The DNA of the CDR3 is TGCGCCAGCAGTCGACAGGGCAACTACGAGCGGTACTTC.

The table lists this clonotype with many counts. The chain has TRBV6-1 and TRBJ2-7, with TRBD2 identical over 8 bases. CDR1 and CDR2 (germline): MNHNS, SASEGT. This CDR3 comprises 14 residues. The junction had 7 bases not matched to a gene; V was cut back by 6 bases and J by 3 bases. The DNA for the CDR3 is TGTGCCAGCAGCCTGGGGACTAGGGTCTACGAGCAGTACTTC. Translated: CASSLGTRVYEQYF.

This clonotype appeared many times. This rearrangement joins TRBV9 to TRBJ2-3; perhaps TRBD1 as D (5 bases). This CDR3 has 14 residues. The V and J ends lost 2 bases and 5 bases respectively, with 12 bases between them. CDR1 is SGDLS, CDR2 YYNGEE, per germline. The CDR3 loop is CASSVGQGIDTQYF. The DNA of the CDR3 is TGTGCCAGCAGCGTTGGGCAGGGCATAGATACGCAGTATTTT.

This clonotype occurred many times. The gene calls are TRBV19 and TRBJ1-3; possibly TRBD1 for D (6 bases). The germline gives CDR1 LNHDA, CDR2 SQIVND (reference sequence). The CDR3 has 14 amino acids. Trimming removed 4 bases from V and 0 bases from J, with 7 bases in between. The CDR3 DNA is TGTGCCAGTAGTACGGACAGCTCTGGAAACACCATATATTTT. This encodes CASSTDSSGNTIYF.

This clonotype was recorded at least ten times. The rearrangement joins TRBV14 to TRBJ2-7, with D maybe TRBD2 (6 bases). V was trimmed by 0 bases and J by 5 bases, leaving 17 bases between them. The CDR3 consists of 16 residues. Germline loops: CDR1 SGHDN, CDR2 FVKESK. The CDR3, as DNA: TGTGCCAGCAGCCAAGACGACCGGGACTTGGCGGACGAGCAGTACTTC. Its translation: CASSQDDRDLADEQYF.

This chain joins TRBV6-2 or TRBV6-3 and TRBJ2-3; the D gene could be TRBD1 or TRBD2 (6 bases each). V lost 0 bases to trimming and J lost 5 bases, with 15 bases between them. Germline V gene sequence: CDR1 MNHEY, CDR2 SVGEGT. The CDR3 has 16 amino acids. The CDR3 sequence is CASSYSMPGGGDTQYF. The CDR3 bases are TGTGCCAGCAGTTACTCGATGCCAGGAGGGGGAGATACGCAGTATTTT.

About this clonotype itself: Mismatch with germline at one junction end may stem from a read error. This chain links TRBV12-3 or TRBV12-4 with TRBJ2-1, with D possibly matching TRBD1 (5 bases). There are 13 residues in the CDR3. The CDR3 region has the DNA TGTGCCACCAGTGTTCTAGGGGTGGATGAGCAGTTCTTC. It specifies CATSVLGVDEQFF.

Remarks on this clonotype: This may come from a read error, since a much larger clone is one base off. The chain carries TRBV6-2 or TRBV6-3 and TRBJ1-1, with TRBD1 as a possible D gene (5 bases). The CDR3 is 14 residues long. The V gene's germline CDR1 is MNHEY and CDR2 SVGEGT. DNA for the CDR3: TGTGCCGGCAGTTACTTTAGAGGGGAGGCTGAAGCTTTCTTT. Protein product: CAGSYFRGEAEAFF.

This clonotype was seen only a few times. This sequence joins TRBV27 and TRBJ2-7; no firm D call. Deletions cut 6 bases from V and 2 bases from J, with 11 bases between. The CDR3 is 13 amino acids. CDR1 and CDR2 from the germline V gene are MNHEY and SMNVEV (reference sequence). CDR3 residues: CASSLDATYEQYF. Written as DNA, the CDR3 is TGTGCCAGCAGCCTGGACGCTACCTACGAGCAGTACTTC.

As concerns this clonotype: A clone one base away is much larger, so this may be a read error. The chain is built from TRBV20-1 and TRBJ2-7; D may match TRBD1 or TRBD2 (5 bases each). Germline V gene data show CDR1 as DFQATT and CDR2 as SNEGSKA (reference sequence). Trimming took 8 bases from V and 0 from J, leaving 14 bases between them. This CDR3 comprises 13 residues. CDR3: CSTRGVFSYEQYF. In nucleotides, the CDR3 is TGCAGTACCCGAGGGGTATTCTCCTACGAGCAGTACTTC.

CDR3 in DNA: TGTGCCAGCAGTTCGGAGGGAACCTTGAGGACCCAGTACTTC. Encoded protein: CASSSEGTLRTQYF. This chain uses TRBV12-3 or TRBV12-4 with TRBJ2-5, with a weak D call TRBD2 (6 bases). The ends were cut back, 4 bases at V and 7 bases at J, with 16 bases in the middle. This CDR3 has 14 amino acids.

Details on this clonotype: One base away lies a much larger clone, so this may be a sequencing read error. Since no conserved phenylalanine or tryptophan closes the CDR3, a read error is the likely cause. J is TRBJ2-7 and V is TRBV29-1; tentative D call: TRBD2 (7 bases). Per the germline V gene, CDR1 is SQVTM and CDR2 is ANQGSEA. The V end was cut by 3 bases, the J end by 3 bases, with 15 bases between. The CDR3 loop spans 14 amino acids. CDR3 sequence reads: CSVESGGPIYEQYL. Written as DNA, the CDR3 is TGCAGCGTTGAGTCGGGGGGCCCAATCTACGAGCAGTACTTA.

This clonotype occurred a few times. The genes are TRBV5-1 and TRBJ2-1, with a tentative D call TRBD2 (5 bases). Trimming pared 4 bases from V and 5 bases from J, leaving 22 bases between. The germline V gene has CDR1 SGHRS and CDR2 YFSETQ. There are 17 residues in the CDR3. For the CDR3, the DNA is TGCGCCAGCAGCCCACACTCTACAGCGGATCAGGACAATGAGCAGTTCTTC. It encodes CASSPHSTADQDNEQFF.

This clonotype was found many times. CDR3 nucleotides: TGTGCCAGCAGTCCTATCGCCCCTTGGACAGGGATCAATGAGCAGTTCTTC. Protein: CASSPIAPWTGINEQFF. The chain has TRBV6-5 and TRBJ2-1; TRBD1 aligns across 8 bases. Losses at the gene ends were 5 bases for V and 6 bases for J; bases not matched to a gene: 15. The CDR3 runs to 17 residues. Germline V gene lookup returns CDR1 MNHEY and CDR2 SVGAGI.

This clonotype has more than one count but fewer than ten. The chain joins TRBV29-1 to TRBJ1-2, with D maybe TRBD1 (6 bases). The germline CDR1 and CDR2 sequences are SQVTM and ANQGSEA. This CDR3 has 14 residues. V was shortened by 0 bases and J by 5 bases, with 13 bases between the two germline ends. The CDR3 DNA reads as TGCAGCGTTGAAGATCTATCAGGGGCTTATGGCTACACCTTC. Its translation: CSVEDLSGAYGYTF.

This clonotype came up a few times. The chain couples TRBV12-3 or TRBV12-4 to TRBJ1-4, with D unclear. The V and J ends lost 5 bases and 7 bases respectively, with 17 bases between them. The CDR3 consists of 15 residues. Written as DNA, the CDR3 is TGTGCCAGCAGTCCAATTGGGTTATCGGGTGAAAAACTGTTTTTT. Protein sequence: CASSPIGLSGEKLFF.

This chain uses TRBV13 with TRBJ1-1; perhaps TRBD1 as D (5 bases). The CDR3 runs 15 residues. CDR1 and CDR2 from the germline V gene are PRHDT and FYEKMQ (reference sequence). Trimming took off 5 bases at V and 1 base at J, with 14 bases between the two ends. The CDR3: CASSPYGGTNTEAFF. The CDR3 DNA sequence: TGTGCCAGCAGCCCATATGGGGGGACGAACACTGAAGCTTTCTTT.